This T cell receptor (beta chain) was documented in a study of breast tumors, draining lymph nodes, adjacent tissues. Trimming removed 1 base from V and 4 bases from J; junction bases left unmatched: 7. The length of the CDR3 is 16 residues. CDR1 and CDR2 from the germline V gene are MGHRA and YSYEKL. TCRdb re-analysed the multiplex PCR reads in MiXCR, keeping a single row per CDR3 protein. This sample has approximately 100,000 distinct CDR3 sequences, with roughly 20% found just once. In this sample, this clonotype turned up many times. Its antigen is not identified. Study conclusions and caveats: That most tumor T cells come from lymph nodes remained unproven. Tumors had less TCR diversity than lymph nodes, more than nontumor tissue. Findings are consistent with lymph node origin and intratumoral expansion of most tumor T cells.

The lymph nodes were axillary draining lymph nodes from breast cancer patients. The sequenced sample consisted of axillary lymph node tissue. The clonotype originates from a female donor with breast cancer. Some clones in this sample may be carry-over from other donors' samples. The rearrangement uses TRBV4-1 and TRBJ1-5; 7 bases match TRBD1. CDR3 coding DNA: TGCGCCAGCAGCCAAGGACAGGGTGACTTTAATCAGCCCCAGCATTTT. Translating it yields CASSQGQGDFNQPQHF.